This T cell receptor beta chain was identified during a study of cytomegalovirus exposure and HLA in healthy donors. With 60 Vbeta and 13 Jbeta primers, the PCR was carried out. This table comes from immunoSEQ multiplex PCR, and its TCRdb copy is limited to in-frame clones, with some not included. The table lists about 260,000 clones, around two thirds of them singletons, with under 3% in the top ten. V dropped 5 bases and J dropped 2; count of bases not matched to a gene: 8. The CDR3 sequence is 15 residues long. Looked up from germline, CDR1 is SGHVS and CDR2 is FQNEAQ. This clone showed up just a few times.

The sample was PBMCs. The clonotype comes from a female donor in good health and CMV-seronegative. The V gene is TRBV7-8, the J gene TRBJ2-5, with 7 positions matching TRBD2. CDR3 DNA: TGTGCCAGCAGCGAGAGGGACTACCCGCAAGAGACCCAGTACTTC. Translation: CASSERDYPQETQYF.